These 8 T cell receptor beta chains were all obtained from the same sample, sequenced in a study of beta chain features in type 1 diabetes. Expressed TCRB transcripts were sequenced because the entire RNA isolate underwent reverse transcription. Measured with immunoSEQ multiplex PCR; TCRdb has only the in-frame clones, and not every one. The sample holds under 550,000 clones, 10% to 12% seen once. Material for sequencing was naive CD4+ T cells from blood. The receptors originated from a woman aged 18-29 years in good health.

This clone was recorded at least ten times. The chain employs TRBV7-8 and TRBJ2-1, with D possibly matching TRBD2 (6 bases). The CDR3 covers 14 residues. V shed 3 bases and J shed 6 bases, with 12 bases lying between them. In germline, CDR1 is SGHVS, CDR2 FQNEAQ. CDR3 sequence (DNA): TGTGCCAGCAGCTTTCGGGAGAAGTTCAATGAGCAGTTCTTC. Its protein product is CASSFREKFNEQFF.

This clone was detected ten times or more. V gene TRBV10-3 combines with J gene TRBJ2-7, with 7 bases that match TRBD1. The trim removed 2 bases at V and 5 bases at J, leaving 3 bases unmatched. The CDR3 runs to 13 residues. Germline values: CDR1 ENHRY, CDR2 SYGVKD. This CDR3 is CAISEDRADEQYV. CDR3 in DNA: TGTGCCATCAGTGAGGACAGGGCAGACGAGCAGTACGTC.

The rearrangement links TRBV15 to TRBJ2-6; D not resolved. The CDR3 has 15 residues. The germline V gene encodes CDR1 LNHNV and CDR2 YYDKDF (reference sequence). Trimming removed 1 base from V and 0 bases from J, with 4 bases in between. CDR3 loop: CATSRGVSGANVLTF. In nucleotides, the CDR3 is TGTGCCACCAGCAGAGGAGTCTCTGGGGCCAACGTCCTGACTTTC.

The rearrangement uses TRBV7-2 and TRBJ2-7; unclear D gene. The CDR3 length is 10 residues. V shed 5 bases and J shed 12 bases, with 11 bases lying between them. Germline assignment: CDR1 SGHTA and CDR2 FQGNSA. The CDR3 loop reads CASSPKLSYF. Here the CDR3 DNA reads TGTGCCAGCAGCCCCAAACTCTCGTACTTC.

This sequence joins TRBV7-8 and TRBJ2-1, with 9 bases lining up with TRBD1. CDR3 length: 17 amino acids. Germline CDR1 SGHVS, CDR2 FQNEAQ. V gave up 5 bases and J gave up 1 base; unmatched junction bases: 9. CDR3 in DNA: TGTGCCAGCAGCCTCACTTTCGGGACAGGGTCCTACAATGAGCAGTTCTTC. It specifies CASSLTFGTGSYNEQFF.

J is TRBJ2-1 and V is TRBV4-2; D gene uncertain. Germline CDR1 is LGHNA and CDR2 is YNFKEQ. There are 14 residues in the CDR3. The germline V and J ends were trimmed by 3 bases and 1 base, with 7 bases remaining between them. Here the CDR3 reads CASSQVVSYNEQFF. The CDR3 nucleotides read TGTGCCAGCAGCCAGGTAGTTTCCTACAATGAGCAGTTCTTC.

On this clone: Distinct nucleotide sequences in the sample also encode this CDR3. This rearrangement joins TRBV19 to TRBJ1-5; 8 bases line up with TRBD1. The CDR3 is 12 residues long. Per the germline V gene, CDR1 is LNHDA and CDR2 is SQIVND (reference sequence). With V trimmed by 9 bases and J by 4 bases, 2 bases remained unmatched. The CDR3 nucleotides read TGTGCCAGCCGACAGGGGAATCAGCCCCAGCATTTT. Amino acids: CASRQGNQPQHF. The whole variable domain, remainder taken from reference TRBV19 and TRBJ1-5, is DGGITQSPKYLFRKEGQNVTLSCEQNLNHDAMYWYRQDPGQGLRLIYYSQIVNDFQKGDIAEGYSVSREKKESFPLTVTSAQKNPTAFYLCASRQGNQPQHFGDGTRLSIL.

The chain employs TRBV29-1 and TRBJ1-3, with D unresolved. Germline CDR1 and CDR2: SQVTM and ANQGSEA. This CDR3 region has 13 residues. V was cut by 7 bases and J by 2 bases, with 12 bases left in between. The CDR3 DNA reads TGCAGCGCCCAAACTGGGCCTGGAAACACCATATATTTT. It encodes CSAQTGPGNTIYF.